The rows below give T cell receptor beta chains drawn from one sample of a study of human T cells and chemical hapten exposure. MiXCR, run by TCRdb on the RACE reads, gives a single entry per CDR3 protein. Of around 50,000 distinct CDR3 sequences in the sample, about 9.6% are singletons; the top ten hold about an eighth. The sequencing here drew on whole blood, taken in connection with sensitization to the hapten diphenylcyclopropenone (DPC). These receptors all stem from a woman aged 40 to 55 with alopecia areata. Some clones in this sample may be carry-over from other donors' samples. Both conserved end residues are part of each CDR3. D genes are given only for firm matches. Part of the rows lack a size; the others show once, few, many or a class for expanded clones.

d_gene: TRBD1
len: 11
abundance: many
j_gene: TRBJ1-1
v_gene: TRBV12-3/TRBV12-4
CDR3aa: CASTGGPEAFF
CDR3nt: TGTGCCAGCACAGGGGGGCCTGAAGCTTTCTTT

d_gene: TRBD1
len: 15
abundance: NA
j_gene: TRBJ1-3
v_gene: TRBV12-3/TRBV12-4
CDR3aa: CASSFPRGPGNTIYF
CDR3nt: TGTGCCAGCAGTTTTCCCAGGGGGCCTGGAAACACCATATATTTT

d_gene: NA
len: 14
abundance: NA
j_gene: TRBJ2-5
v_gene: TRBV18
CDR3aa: CASSPTVGEETQYF
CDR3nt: TGTGCCAGCTCACCCACCGTGGGGGAAGAGACCCAGTACTTC

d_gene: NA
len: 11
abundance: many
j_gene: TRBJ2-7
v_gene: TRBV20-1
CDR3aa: CSDGSPYEQYF
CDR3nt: TGCAGTGACGGTAGCCCCTACGAGCAGTACTTC

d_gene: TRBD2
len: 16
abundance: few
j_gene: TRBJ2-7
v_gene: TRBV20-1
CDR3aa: CSASGLAIGGTYEQYF
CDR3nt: TGCAGTGCTAGTGGACTTGCCATCGGGGGGACCTACGAGCAGTACTTC

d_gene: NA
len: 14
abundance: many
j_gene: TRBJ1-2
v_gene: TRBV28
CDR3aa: CASSANYRVEGYTF
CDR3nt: TGTGCCAGCAGCGCTAACTACAGGGTGGAGGGCTACACCTTC

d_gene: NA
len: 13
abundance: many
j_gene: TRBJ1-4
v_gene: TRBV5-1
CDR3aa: CASSLATAEKLFF
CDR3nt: TGCGCCAGCAGCTTGGCGACAGCCGAAAAACTGTTTTTT

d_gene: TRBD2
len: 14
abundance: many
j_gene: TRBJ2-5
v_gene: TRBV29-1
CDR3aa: CSVEESGGLETQYF
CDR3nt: TGCAGCGTTGAAGAGTCGGGGGGTCTGGAGACCCAGTACTTC

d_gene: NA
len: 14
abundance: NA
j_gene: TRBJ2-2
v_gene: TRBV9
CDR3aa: CASSVESRTGELFF
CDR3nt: TGTGCCAGCAGCGTAGAGTCCAGGACCGGGGAGCTGTTTTTT

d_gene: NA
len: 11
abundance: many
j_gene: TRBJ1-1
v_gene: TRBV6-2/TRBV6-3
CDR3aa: CASSKQMRAFF
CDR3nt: TGTGCCAGCAGTAAACAAATGCGAGCTTTCTTT

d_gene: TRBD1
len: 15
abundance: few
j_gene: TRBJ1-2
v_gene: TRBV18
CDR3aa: CASSSTQPDREGYTF
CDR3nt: TGTGCCAGCTCATCAACTCAACCTGACAGGGAAGGCTACACCTTC

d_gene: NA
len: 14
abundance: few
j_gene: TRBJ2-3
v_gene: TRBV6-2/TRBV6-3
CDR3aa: CASSFPLTTDTQYF
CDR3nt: TGTGCCAGCAGCTTCCCGTTAACGACAGATACGCAGTATTTT

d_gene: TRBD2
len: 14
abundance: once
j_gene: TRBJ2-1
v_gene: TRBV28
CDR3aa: CASTLAGGPHEQFF
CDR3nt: TGTGCCAGCACCCTAGCGGGGGGGCCACACGAGCAGTTCTTC

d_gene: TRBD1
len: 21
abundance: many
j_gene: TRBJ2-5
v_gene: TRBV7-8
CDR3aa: CASSFGGAVLGQGAHLETQYF
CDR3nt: TGTGCCAGCAGCTTTGGGGGGGCCGTGCTGGGACAGGGGGCTCATCTTGAGACCCAGTACTTC

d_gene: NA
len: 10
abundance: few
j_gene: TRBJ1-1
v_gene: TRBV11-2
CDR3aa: CASSPSHAFF
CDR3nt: TGTGCCAGCAGCCCCTCTCATGCTTTCTTT

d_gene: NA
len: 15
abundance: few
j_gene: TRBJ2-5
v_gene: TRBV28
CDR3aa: CASSPQTGGAETQYF
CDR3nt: TGTGCCAGCAGTCCCCAAACAGGGGGGGCAGAGACCCAGTACTTC

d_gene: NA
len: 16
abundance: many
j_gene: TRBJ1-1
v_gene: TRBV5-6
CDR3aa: CASSWFGTSVNTEAFF
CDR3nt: TGTGCCAGCAGCTGGTTCGGGACCTCTGTGAACACTGAAGCTTTCTTT

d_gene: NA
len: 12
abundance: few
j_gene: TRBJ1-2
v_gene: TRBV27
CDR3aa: CASRGPHYGYTF
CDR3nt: TGTGCCAGCAGGGGCCCCCACTATGGCTACACCTTC

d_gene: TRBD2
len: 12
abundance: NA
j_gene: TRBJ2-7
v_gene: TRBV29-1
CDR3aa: CSVIAGAYEQYF
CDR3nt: TGCAGCGTTATAGCGGGGGCCTACGAGCAGTACTTC

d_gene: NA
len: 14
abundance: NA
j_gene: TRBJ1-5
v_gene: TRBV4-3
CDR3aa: CASSQDAEHQPQHF
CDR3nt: TGCGCCAGCAGCCAAGATGCGGAGCATCAGCCCCAGCATTTT

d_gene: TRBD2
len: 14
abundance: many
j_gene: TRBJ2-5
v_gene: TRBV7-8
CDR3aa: CASRRGGLRETQYF
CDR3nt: TGTGCCAGTAGACGGGGGGGCCTCCGGGAGACCCAGTACTTC

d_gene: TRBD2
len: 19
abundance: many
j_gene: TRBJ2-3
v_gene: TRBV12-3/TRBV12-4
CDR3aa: CASSFVLGLAGPGTDTQYF
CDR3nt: TGTGCCAGCAGTTTTGTCCTTGGACTAGCGGGGCCAGGAACAGATACGCAGTATTTT

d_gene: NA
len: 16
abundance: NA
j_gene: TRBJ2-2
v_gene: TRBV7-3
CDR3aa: CASSLREASNTGELFF
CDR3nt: TGTGCCAGCAGCTTACGAGAGGCCTCGAACACCGGGGAGCTGTTTTTT

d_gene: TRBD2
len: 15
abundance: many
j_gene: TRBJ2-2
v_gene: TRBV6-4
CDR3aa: CASSAGGGTTGELFF
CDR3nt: TGTGCCAGCAGTGCCGGCGGGGGAACCACCGGGGAGCTGTTTTTT

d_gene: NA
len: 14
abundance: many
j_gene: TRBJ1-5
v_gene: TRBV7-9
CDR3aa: CASSSLLGNQPQHF
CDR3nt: TGTGCCAGCAGCTCCCTTTTGGGCAATCAGCCCCAGCATTTT

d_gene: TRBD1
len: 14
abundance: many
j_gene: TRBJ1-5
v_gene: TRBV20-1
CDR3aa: CSARGTDSNQPQHF
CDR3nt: TGCAGTGCTAGGGGGACAGATAGCAATCAGCCCCAGCATTTT

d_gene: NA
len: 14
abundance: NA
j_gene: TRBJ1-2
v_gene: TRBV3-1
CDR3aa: CASSQRWSDYGYTF
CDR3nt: TGTGCCAGCAGCCAGAGGTGGTCAGACTATGGCTACACCTTC